This T cell receptor (beta chain) comes out of a study of shared clonotypes between healthy human individuals. It was CD45RO-negative cells, positively selected for CCR7, that made up naive CD8 cells, with terminally differentiated effector memory CD45RA+ cells excluded. Only in-frame clones appear in the TCRdb table, and some are missing; sequencing was by immunoSEQ multiplex PCR. The sample has roughly 2 million clones, less than 95% seen once. The CDR3 has 13 residues. The V gene lost 2 bases and the J gene lost 4 bases, with 11 bases spanning the gap. CDR1 and CDR2 (germline): GTSNPN, SVGIG (reference sequence).

The source material was naive CD8+ T cells sorted from blood. The TCR sequence derives from a man between 18 and 35 years old in good health. The V gene is TRBV30, the J gene TRBJ1-1; D unclear. The CDR3 region has the DNA TGTGCCTGGAGTCTGGTGGGGATCACTGAAGCTTTCTTT. Encoded protein: CAWSLVGITEAFF.